This TCR beta chain emerged from a study of shared clonotypes between healthy human individuals. The overall study: Each donor had three CD4 naive, three CD4 memory, two CD8 naive and one CD8 memory plate. Study-wide results and limits: Relative to clonotypes present in all four donors, those not shared had lower generation probabilities.

Measured with immunoSEQ multiplex PCR; TCRdb has only the in-frame clones, and not every one. The sample holds 1,500,000 or so clones, less than 99% seen once. The CDR3 contains 15 residues. CDR1 is WNHNN, CDR2 SYGVQD, per germline (reference sequence). Trimming removed 0 bases from V and 8 bases from J; junction bases left unmatched: 6. With regard to this clone: Its matching antigen is unknown.

A CD45RA-negative memory subset and a CD45RA+ naive subset were separated from the CD4+ cells. The rearrangement uses TRBV10-1 and TRBJ1-4; TRBD1 matches at 7 bases. This receptor was identified in a man aged 25 to 45 in good health. The specimen sequenced was naive CD4+ T cells sorted from blood. Described subset: CD45RA+ positively selected. The CDR3 is CASSESNHRGEKLFF. DNA of the CDR3: TGCGCCAGCAGTGAGTCGAACCACAGGGGAGAAAAACTGTTTTTT.